Listed below are T cell receptor beta chains from one sample, sequenced in a study of cytomegalovirus exposure and HLA in healthy donors. TCRdb keeps only in-frame clones here, not all; method: immunoSEQ multiplex PCR. Of 120,000 to 150,000 clones in the sample, 65% to 85% were seen once. Sequencing was performed on PBMCs. Receptors were obtained from a woman between 35 and 50 years old in good health and CMV-seropositive. CDR3s include the opening cysteine and the closing phenylalanine or tryptophan. The D gene is left open where the match is weak. Clone size is stated in some rows and not others, as once, few, many or a class when expanded.

cdr3_nt	cdr3_aa	j_call	v_call	clone_size	d_call
TGTGCCAGCTGGTTCGGGCAGGGGAACACTGAAGCTTTCTTT	CASWFGQGNTEAFF	TRBJ1-1	TRBV18	.	.
TGTGCCAGCAGTTACCTTCGGACAGGGAATAACTATGGCTACACCTTC	CASSYLRTGNNYGYTF	TRBJ1-2	TRBV6-6	.	TRBD1
TGTGCCAGCAGCTGGAGGGGGGGAAGCTCTGGGGCCAACGTCCTGACTTTC	CASSWRGGSSGANVLTF	TRBJ2-6	TRBV7-3	.	.
TGTGCCACACAGAGAACTGAAGCTTTCTTT	CATQRTEAFF	TRBJ1-1	TRBV28	.	.
TGTGCCAGCAGCGGGGGGTATTACAATGAGCAGTTCTTC	CASSGGYYNEQFF	TRBJ2-1	TRBV6-5	.	TRBD2
TGCGCCAGCAGCCCAACTTTGACGGGGAGCTCCTACAATGAGCAGTTCTTC	CASSPTLTGSSYNEQFF	TRBJ2-1	TRBV5-1	.	.
TGTGCCTGGAGGCCGCCAGGTTCAGGAAACACCATATATTTT	CAWRPPGSGNTIYF	TRBJ1-3	TRBV30	.	.
TGTGCCAGCAGCAAAGTACCGGGATCTATGAACACTGAAGCTTTCTTT	CASSKVPGSMNTEAFF	TRBJ1-1	TRBV21-1	.	.
TGTGCCAGCTCACCCGGACAGCCTAACTATGGCTACACCTTC	CASSPGQPNYGYTF	TRBJ1-2	TRBV18	.	.
TGTGCCAGCAGCTTAGGCCAGCCCACAGGGGGAGAGAAAGAAAAACTGTTTTTT	CASSLGQPTGGEKEKLFF	TRBJ1-4	TRBV13	.	TRBD1
TGTGCCAGCAGCCAACTGCTCCAGGGTAACACCGGGGAGCTGTTTTTT	CASSQLLQGNTGELFF	TRBJ2-2	TRBV4-2	.	.
TGCGCCAGCAGCTTTGACACTCCGAGCTCCTACGAGCAGTACTTC	CASSFDTPSSYEQYF	TRBJ2-7	TRBV5-1	.	.
TGTGCCTGGAGTGTACGCGGGCGAGGTCAGCCCCAGCATTTT	CAWSVRGRGQPQHF	TRBJ1-5	TRBV30	.	.
TGTGCCAGCAGCCTGGGACAGGGGGATATAGGCGGGGAGCTGTTTTTT	CASSLGQGDIGGELFF	TRBJ2-2	TRBV4-2	.	TRBD1
TGCGCCAGCAGCCAAGAAAGAGGGCACTACGAGCAGTACTTC	CASSQERGHYEQYF	TRBJ2-7	TRBV4-3	.	.
TGTGCCAGCAGTGAAGGTCAGGTTGGGTCCGGGGAGCTGTTTTTT	CASSEGQVGSGELFF	TRBJ2-2	TRBV6-1	.	.
TGTGCCAGCAGTGAACTAGCAACCCCCTACGAGCAGTACTTC	CASSELATPYEQYF	TRBJ2-7	TRBV2	.	.
TGTGCCAGCAGCGTAGGCCTAGCGGGGGGACGAACAGATACGCAGTATTTT	CASSVGLAGGRTDTQYF	TRBJ2-3	TRBV9	.	TRBD2
TGTGCCAGCAGCTTAGGACTAGCGGGAGCGAGGGAGCAGTACTTC	CASSLGLAGAREQYF	TRBJ2-7	TRBV7-6	.	TRBD2
TGTGCCAGCAGTTTAGGAAGGTCGAGCAGGGACGAGCAGTACTTC	CASSLGRSSRDEQYF	TRBJ2-7	TRBV27	.	.
TGTGCCTCCTCCGGGTTGAACACTGAAGCTTTCTTT	CASSGLNTEAFF	TRBJ1-1	TRBV11-3	.	.
TGTGCCAGCAGCCCTCGGCGGGTTTATGGCTACACCTTC	CASSPRRVYGYTF	TRBJ1-2	TRBV7-8	few	.
TGTGCCAGCAGCTTAGGCGGGAACATGAACACTGAAGCTTTCTTT	CASSLGGNMNTEAFF	TRBJ1-1	TRBV11-1	.	.
TGTGCCAGTAAGGGCGGGAGGGCCGGGGCAGATACGCAGTATTTT	CASKGGRAGADTQYF	TRBJ2-3	TRBV19	once	TRBD2
TGTGCCAGCAGCTTGGGACAGGGCTCTCGCTACGAGCAGTACTTC	CASSLGQGSRYEQYF	TRBJ2-7	TRBV5-4	.	TRBD1
TGTGCCAGCAGTTTATCCAGGGAGGTTAGCTACACCTTC	CASSLSREVSYTF	TRBJ1-2	TRBV28	.	.
TGTGCCAGCAGCTGGACAGGGGCGGGCACTGAAGCTTTCTTT	CASSWTGAGTEAFF	TRBJ1-1	TRBV7-9	.	TRBD1
TGTGCCAGCAGTTACTCAATGGGACAGAGCTCCTACGAGCAGTACTTC	CASSYSMGQSSYEQYF	TRBJ2-7	TRBV6-5	.	TRBD1
TGCGCCAGCAGCCCCGAGCGTCAAGAGACCCAGTACTTC	CASSPERQETQYF	TRBJ2-5	TRBV4-1	.	.
TGTGCCAGCAGCTGGCGAGCGACAGGCACAGATACGCAGTATTTT	CASSWRATGTDTQYF	TRBJ2-3	TRBV7-2	.	.
TGCGCCAGCAGCCAAGATTTCCGTGGTAGGACAGGGGATGGCTACACCTTC	CASSQDFRGRTGDGYTF	TRBJ1-2	TRBV4-3	.	TRBD1
TGTGCCAGCAGCGTAGGTAGCGGGAGCGCCTACGAGCAGTACTTC	CASSVGSGSAYEQYF	TRBJ2-7	TRBV9	.	TRBD2
TGTGCCAGCAGCTTACGGGGGTCTCAAGAGACCCAGTACTTC	CASSLRGSQETQYF	TRBJ2-5	TRBV7-9	.	.